The 26 T cell receptor beta chains below all came from one sample that was sequenced in a study of T cells after yellow fever vaccination (dated by TCRdb to the late 2010s). Library construction relied on 5' RACE. The sequencing machine was an Illumina HiSeq 2500. TCRdb's own reprocessing of the public reads used fastp at Q25 and MiXCR and kept productive beta chains. Each entry is one CDR3 protein sequence, shown with its most common DNA and genes. The sample table shows over 300,000 distinct CDR3 sequences, and 6.8% are seen once. The biggest ten clones account for 18% of the sample. The sample's treatment or condition label is to be understood as: live attenuated yellow fever vaccine strain. The sample in question was PBMCs, obtained about 49 days after the first yellow fever vaccination. The source of these receptors is a man younger than 35 who received the YFV17D yellow fever vaccine.

There are a few counts of this clonotype. The chain links TRBV5-1 to TRBJ2-1; TRBD2 aligns across 8 bases. The CDR3 is 17 residues long. V dropped 1 base and J dropped 0; count of bases not matched to a gene: 6. Germline values: CDR1 SGHRS, CDR2 YFSETQ. The CDR3, as DNA: TGCGCCAGCAGCTTGTTATTTAGCGGGATCTCCTACAATGAGCAGTTCTTC. It is translated as CASSLLFSGISYNEQFF.

This clonotype has at least ten counts. CDR3 amino acids: CASSWGTAHTEAFF. The CDR3 DNA reads TGTGCCAGCAGCTGGGGGACAGCTCACACTGAAGCTTTCTTT. This chain uses TRBV5-5 with TRBJ1-1, with 7 bases fitting TRBD1. Unmatched junction bases numbered 5, after V lost 3 bases and J lost 3 bases. This CDR3 contains 14 residues. Germline-derived CDR1 and CDR2 are SGHKS and YYEKEE (reference sequence).

This clonotype was seen a few times. CDR3 nucleotide sequence: TGTGCCAGCAGCCCGACCTCGTGGGGGAGGGAGACCCAGTACTTC. Translated: CASSPTSWGRETQYF. V gene TRBV6-1 combines with J gene TRBJ2-5; possibly TRBD2 for D (6 bases). CDR1 MNHNS and CDR2 SASEGT come from the germline V gene. CDR3 length equals 15 residues. V lost 6 bases and J lost 5, with 19 bases in between.

This clonotype was observed a few times. The chain is built from TRBV4-1 and TRBJ1-2; D gene unclear. Trimming shortened V by 2 bases and J by 3 bases, and 7 bases separated the two germline ends. The germline V gene encodes CDR1 MGHRA and CDR2 YSYEKL. This CDR3 has 13 residues. CDR3 coding DNA: TGCGCCAGCAGCCAATTGGGTTACTATGGCTACACCTTC. Translated: CASSQLGYYGYTF.

This clonotype was found a few times. V gene TRBV5-1 combines with J gene TRBJ2-5; maybe TRBD2 (6 bases). The CDR3 sequence is 15 residues long. Between the trimmed V and J ends, which lost 0 bases and 2 bases, there was a span of 11 bases. The germline CDR1 and CDR2 sequences are SGHRS and YFSETQ. This CDR3 reads CASSLDGAGQETQYF. The CDR3, as DNA: TGCGCCAGCAGCTTGGACGGGGCGGGGCAAGAGACCCAGTACTTC.

The chain carries TRBV4-3 and TRBJ2-2; 9 bases are a match to TRBD2. Germline V gene data show CDR1 as LGHNA and CDR2 as YSLEER. V was pared by 0 bases and J by 4 bases, with 3 bases of the junction left unmatched. This CDR3 region has 16 residues. CDR3 region: CASSQDSGGITGELFF. DNA of the CDR3: TGCGCCAGCAGCCAAGATAGCGGGGGTATCACCGGGGAGCTGTTTTTT.

This clonotype came up a few times. This chain connects TRBV6-1 to TRBJ2-7; D ambiguous. The CDR3 loop spans 15 amino acids. Looked up from germline, CDR1 is MNHNS and CDR2 is SASEGT. The ends were cut back, 6 bases at V and 2 bases at J, with 17 bases in the middle. The CDR3 region has the DNA TGTGCCAGCAGCATTCGTAGGGATCTGGCCTACGAGCAGTACTTC. It translates to CASSIRRDLAYEQYF.

This clonotype was seen a few times. The DNA of the CDR3 is TGTGCCACCAGTGCTCCGTTGGGGACAGATGTTCAAGAGACCCAGTACTTC. Its protein product is CATSAPLGTDVQETQYF. The chain is built from TRBV24-1 and TRBJ2-5; 7 bases agree with TRBD1. The V gene's germline CDR1 is KGHDR and CDR2 SFDVKD. This CDR3 is 17 amino acids long. Germline trimming cut 5 bases from V and 2 bases from J; bases unmatched to any gene: 13.

This clonotype was seen more than once but under ten times. The rearrangement joins TRBV6-2 or TRBV6-3 to TRBJ2-7; no firm D call. V lost 2 bases, J lost 5 bases, and 7 bases lay in between. The CDR3 extends over 12 amino acids. CDR1 and CDR2 from the germline V gene are MNHEY and SVGEGT. This CDR3 reads CASSYVVNEQYF. CDR3 nucleotide sequence: TGTGCCAGCAGTTACGTGGTAAACGAGCAGTACTTC.

This clonotype showed up just a few times. This chain links TRBV9 with TRBJ2-1; TRBD1 matches at 9 bases. The CDR3 is 16 residues long. Trimming removed 4 bases from V and 3 bases from J; junction bases left unmatched: 8. Germline-derived CDR1 and CDR2 are SGDLS and YYNGEE. CDR3 in amino acids: CASSLGTGSYYNEQFF. CDR3 DNA: TGTGCCAGCAGCTTGGGGACAGGGTCGTACTACAATGAGCAGTTCTTC. Full variable domain (rest looked up from reference TRBV9 and TRBJ2-1): DSGVTQTPKHLITATGQRVTLRCSPRSGDLSVYWYQQSLDQGLQFLIQYYNGEERAKGNILERFSAQQFPDLHSELNLSSLELGDSALYFCASSLGTGSYYNEQFFGPGTRLTVL.

This chain joins TRBV6-2 or TRBV6-3 and TRBJ1-5; D gene unclear. CDR3 length equals 14 residues. The germline CDR1 and CDR2 sequences are MNHEY and SVGEGT. The V end was cut by 4 bases, the J end by 2 bases, with 9 bases between. CDR3: CASSWRLGNQPQHF. The CDR3 bases are TGTGCCAGCAGTTGGCGACTAGGCAATCAGCCCCAGCATTTT.

The V call is TRBV6-5, the J call TRBJ2-3; D is ambiguous. The CDR3 has 16 amino acids. V was cut by 0 bases and J by 4 bases, with 14 bases left in between. Germline lookup yields CDR1 MNHEY and CDR2 SVGAGI. The CDR3 protein is CASSYSGAVAPDTQYF. The CDR3 coding sequence is TGTGCCAGCAGTTACTCGGGTGCTGTAGCTCCAGATACGCAGTATTTT.

The sample holds a few counts of this clonotype. V and J are TRBV7-2 and TRBJ1-2, with D tentatively TRBD1 (5 bases). This CDR3 spans 14 amino acids. The germline V gene has CDR1 SGHTA and CDR2 FQGNSA. Trimming stripped 4 bases from V and 8 bases from J, with 17 bases between. This CDR3 reads CASSSGSGGAGYTF. CDR3 sequence (DNA): TGTGCCAGCAGCTCCGGCAGCGGTGGGGCCGGCTACACCTTC.

This sequence joins TRBV20-1 and TRBJ2-1, with D possibly being TRBD2 (5 bases). The CDR3 length is 15 residues. The V and J ends lost 1 base and 3 bases respectively, with 13 bases between them. Germline CDR1 DFQATT, CDR2 SNEGSKA (reference sequence). The CDR3 DNA is TGCAGTGCTAGAGGGACTCAACGTAACTACAATGAGCAGTTCTTC. This translates into CSARGTQRNYNEQFF.

The chain employs TRBV5-1 and TRBJ1-4, with D possibly TRBD1 on 5 matching bases. The CDR3 is 13 amino acids. Germline V gives CDR1 SGHRS, CDR2 YFSETQ. Trimming took off 0 bases at V and 7 bases at J, with 7 bases between the two ends. DNA of the CDR3: TGCGCCAGCAGCTTGGAGAGGGGTGAAAAACTGTTTTTT. It is translated as CASSLERGEKLFF. Drawing the rest from reference TRBV5-1 and TRBJ1-4, the complete variable domain is KAGVTQTPRYLIKTRGQQVTLSCSPISGHRSVSWYQQTPGQGLQFLFEYFSETQRNKGNFPGRFSGRQFSNSRSEMNVSTLELGDSALYLCASSLERGEKLFFGSGTQLSVL.

This clonotype has at least ten counts. This chain connects TRBV18 to TRBJ2-7, with D perhaps matching TRBD1 (6 bases). CDR1 is KGHSH and CDR2 is LQKENI in the germline V gene. Trimming took 3 bases from V and 4 from J, leaving 19 bases between them. The CDR3 contains 16 residues. As DNA, the CDR3 is TGTGCCAGCTCACCGGCTGGGGCAGGGGTGTTGTACGAGCAGTACTTC. The encoded protein is CASSPAGAGVLYEQYF.

The chain links TRBV10-3 to TRBJ2-7; D is uncertain. Germline V lookup: CDR1 ENHRY, CDR2 SYGVKD. This CDR3 is 13 amino acids long. Trimming removed 0 bases at V and 7 bases at J, with 10 bases between. The CDR3: CAISESGSWEQYV. The CDR3 nucleotides are TGTGCCATCAGTGAGTCGGGGTCTTGGGAGCAGTACGTC.

This clonotype was seen a few times. This rearrangement joins TRBV21-1 to TRBJ2-7; TRBD1, the table's D call, was not compared with the DNA. TRBV21-1 is a pseudogene. The CDR3 spans 13 residues. The CDR3 here is CAPSRGVAYEQYV. The CDR3 coding sequence is TGTGCCCCCTCACGGGGCGTAGCCTACGAGCAGTACGTC.

This clonotype was detected only a few times. The CDR3 coding sequence is TGCAGTGCTAGAGATAGGACAGGGGTGGGCGAACGGCAGTACGTC. This encodes CSARDRTGVGERQYV. The J gene is TRBJ2-7, the V gene TRBV20-1; 9 nucleotides agree with TRBD1. The CDR3 sequence is 15 residues long. Germline loops: CDR1 DFQATT, CDR2 SNEGSKA (reference sequence). The J segment lost 9 bases and the V segment lost 0 bases, leaving 12 bases of the junction unmatched.

This clonotype has a handful of counts. The chain is built from TRBV6-2 or TRBV6-3 and TRBJ1-2; the D gene is possibly TRBD1 (6 bases). Germline-derived CDR1 and CDR2 are MNHEY and SVGEGT. V lost 7 bases and J 8 bases, leaving 20 bases between the germline ends. The CDR3 is made up of 14 amino acids. The CDR3: CASTKGGGAGGYTF. The DNA for the CDR3 is TGTGCCAGCACAAAAGGCGGGGGGGCTGGCGGCTACACCTTC.

The table lists this clonotype with a few counts. This chain connects TRBV5-1 to TRBJ2-7, with 9 bases matching TRBD1. After removal of 3 bases from V and 6 bases from J, the junction contained 7 bases not matched to a gene. This CDR3 contains 14 residues. Germline values: CDR1 SGHRS, CDR2 YFSETQ. The CDR3, as DNA: TGCGCCAGCAGCTCCGGGACAGGGTGGCCCGAGCAGTACTTC. Its translation is CASSSGTGWPEQYF.

V gene TRBV6-1 combines with J gene TRBJ1-4, with a tentative D call TRBD1 (6 bases). This CDR3 contains 14 residues. Per germline, CDR1 MNHNS and CDR2 SASEGT. V lost 3 bases to trimming and J lost 7 bases, with 12 bases between them. CDR3 protein: CASSEGGAGEKLFF. CDR3 sequence (DNA): TGTGCCAGCAGTGAGGGGGGGGCAGGTGAAAAACTGTTTTTT.

The sample holds a few counts of this clonotype. The chain recombines TRBV11-1 with TRBJ2-5; the D gene is possibly TRBD1 (6 bases). There are 16 residues in the CDR3. Germline V gene lookup returns CDR1 SGHAT and CDR2 FQDESV (reference sequence). V was shortened by 5 bases and J by 0 bases, with 16 bases between the two germline ends. CDR3 protein: CASSDLLQGDQETQYF. CDR3 nucleotides: TGTGCCAGCAGCGACCTGTTACAGGGTGACCAAGAGACCCAGTACTTC.

A few counts support this clonotype. The chain links TRBV12-3 or TRBV12-4 to TRBJ1-2; D is undetermined. V lost 4 bases, J lost 5 bases, and 2 bases lay in between. This CDR3 comprises 10 residues. In DNA, the CDR3 is TGTGCCAGCAGTTCGTATGGCTACACCTTC. It specifies CASSSYGYTF.

This sequence joins TRBV12-3 or TRBV12-4 and TRBJ1-6, with 9 bases fitting TRBD1. This CDR3 has 15 amino acids. V trimming: 5 bases; J trimming: 10 bases; junction bases outside the gene matches: 9. As DNA, the CDR3 is TGTGCCAGCAGTCCCTGGGACAGGGAGAGATCACCCCTCCACTTT. Translating it yields CASSPWDRERSPLHF.

The V gene is TRBV12-3 or TRBV12-4, the J gene TRBJ2-6; no clear D gene. There are 15 residues in the CDR3. Trimming stripped 7 bases from V and 0 bases from J, with 10 bases between. The CDR3 sequence: CASTQIHSGANVLTF. For the CDR3, the DNA is TGTGCCAGCACCCAGATCCACTCTGGGGCCAACGTCCTGACTTTC.